This T cell receptor (beta chain) comes out of a study of blood T cell repertoires in COVID-19. Across the study: T cells, B-cell-depleted T cells, or PBMCs supplied cDNA or gDNA.

Germline CDR1 is SGHRS and CDR2 is YFSETQ. The junction had 3 bases not matched to a gene; V was cut back by 2 bases and J by 0 bases. The CDR3 runs 16 residues. Using immunoSEQ multiplex PCR, the repertoire was profiled, and TCRdb retains in-frame clones only, with some absent. Of 87,000 or so clones in the sample, approximately 79% are singletons; the top ten hold approximately 15%. Sequencing was carried out using peripheral blood. This clonotype was sampled from a woman aged 80 or older with active or convalescent COVID-19. This chain joins TRBV5-1 and TRBJ2-5; 11 bases agree with TRBD2. Here the CDR3 reads CASSFSGLADQETQYF. The CDR3 bases are TGCGCCAGCAGCTTTTCGGGACTAGCGGACCAAGAGACCCAGTACTTC. Full variable domain (missing parts from reference TRBV5-1 and TRBJ2-5): KAGVTQTPRYLIKTRGQQVTLSCSPISGHRSVSWYQQTPGQGLQFLFEYFSETQRNKGNFPGRFSGRQFSNSRSEMNVSTLELGDSALYLCASSFSGLADQETQYFGPGTRLLVL.